This T cell receptor (beta chain) was identified during a study of radiation and T cells in renal cell carcinoma. Time point denoted: blood 2 weeks post-SBRT. Regarding treatment: 15 Gy SBRT to primary tumor, nephrectomy 4 weeks later. Radiation-treated patients gave blood at baseline, week 2 and week 4. Repertoires were generated with immunoSEQ multiplex PCR, while TCRdb's copy carries only in-frame clones and drops some. This sample has 120,000 or so clones; approximately 80% occur once, and the top ten carry under 2.5%. The sample was blood, taken from a patient whose treatment included radiotherapy and nephrectomy. The receptor was isolated from a woman aged 55-69 years with renal cell carcinoma.

The CDR3 DNA reads TGTGCCAGCAGTTTCGGGGGGCAGGGGATCAACGAGCAGTACTTC. This codes for CASSFGGQGINEQYF. The J gene is TRBJ2-7, the V gene TRBV6-6; tentative D call: TRBD2 (7 bases). CDR1 is MNHNY and CDR2 is SVGAGI in the germline V gene (reference sequence). V lost 4 bases and J lost 5, with 18 bases in between. The CDR3 length is 15 residues.